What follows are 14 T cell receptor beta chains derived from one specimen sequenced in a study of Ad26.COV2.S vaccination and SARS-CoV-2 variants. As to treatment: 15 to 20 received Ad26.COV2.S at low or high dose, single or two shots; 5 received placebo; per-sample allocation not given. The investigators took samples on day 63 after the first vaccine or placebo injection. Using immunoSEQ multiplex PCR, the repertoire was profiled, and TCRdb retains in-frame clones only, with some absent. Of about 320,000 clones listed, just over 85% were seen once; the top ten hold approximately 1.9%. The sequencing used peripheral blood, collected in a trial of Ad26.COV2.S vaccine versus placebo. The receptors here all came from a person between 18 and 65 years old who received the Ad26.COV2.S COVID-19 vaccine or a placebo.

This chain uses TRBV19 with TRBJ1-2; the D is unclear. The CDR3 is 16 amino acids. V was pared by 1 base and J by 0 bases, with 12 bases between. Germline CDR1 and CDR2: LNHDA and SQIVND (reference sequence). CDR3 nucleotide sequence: TGTGCCAGTAGTATAGGATCGGCCGTCACTAACTATGGCTACACCTTC. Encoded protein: CASSIGSAVTNYGYTF.

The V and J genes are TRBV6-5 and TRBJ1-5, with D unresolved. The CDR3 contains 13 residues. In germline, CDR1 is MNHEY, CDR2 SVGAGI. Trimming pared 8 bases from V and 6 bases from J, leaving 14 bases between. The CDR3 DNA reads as TGTGCCAGCGGGTCGACCCTCATTCAGCCCCAGCATTTT. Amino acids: CASGSTLIQPQHF.

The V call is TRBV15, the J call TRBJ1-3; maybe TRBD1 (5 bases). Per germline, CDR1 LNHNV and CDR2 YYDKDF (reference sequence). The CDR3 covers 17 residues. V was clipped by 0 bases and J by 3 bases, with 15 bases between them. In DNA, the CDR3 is TGTGCCACCAGCAGAGATAGGGAACAGGCTTTTGGAAACACCATATATTTT. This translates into CATSRDREQAFGNTIYF.

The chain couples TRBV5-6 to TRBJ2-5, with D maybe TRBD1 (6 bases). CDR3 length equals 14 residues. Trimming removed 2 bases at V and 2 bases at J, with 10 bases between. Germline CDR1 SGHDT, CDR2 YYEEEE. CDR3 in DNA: TGTGCCAGCAGCTTAGGGACAAGACAAGAGACCCAGTACTTC. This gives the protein CASSLGTRQETQYF.

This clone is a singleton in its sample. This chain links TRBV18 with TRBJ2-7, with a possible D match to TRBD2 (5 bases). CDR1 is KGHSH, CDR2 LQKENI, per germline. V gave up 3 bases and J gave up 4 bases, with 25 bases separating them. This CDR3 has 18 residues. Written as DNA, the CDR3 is TGTGCCAGCTCACCGTTAGCCCCCCACTCGGGAAGTCTATACGAGCAGTACTTC. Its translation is CASSPLAPHSGSLYEQYF. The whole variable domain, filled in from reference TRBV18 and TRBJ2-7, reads NAGVMQNPRHLVRRRGQEARLRCSPMKGHSHVYWYRQLPEEGLKFMVYLQKENIIDESGMPKERFSAEFPKEGPSILRIQQVVRGDSAAYFCASSPLAPHSGSLYEQYFGPGTRLTVT.

The CDR3 protein is CASSIDLRGYEQYF. In DNA, the CDR3 is TGTGCCAGTAGTATAGATCTACGGGGCTACGAGCAGTACTTC. The rearrangement links TRBV19 to TRBJ2-7; possibly TRBD2 for D (5 bases). Germline CDR1 is LNHDA and CDR2 is SQIVND (reference sequence). V dropped 0 bases and J dropped 3 bases, with 9 bases sitting between them. The CDR3 length is 14 residues.

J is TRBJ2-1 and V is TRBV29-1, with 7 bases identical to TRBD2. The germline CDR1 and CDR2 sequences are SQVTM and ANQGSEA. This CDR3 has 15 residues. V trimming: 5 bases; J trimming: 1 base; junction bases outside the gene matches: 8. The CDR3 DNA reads TGCAGCGTTCGAAAAGCGGGGCTATCCTACAATGAGCAGTTCTTC. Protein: CSVRKAGLSYNEQFF.

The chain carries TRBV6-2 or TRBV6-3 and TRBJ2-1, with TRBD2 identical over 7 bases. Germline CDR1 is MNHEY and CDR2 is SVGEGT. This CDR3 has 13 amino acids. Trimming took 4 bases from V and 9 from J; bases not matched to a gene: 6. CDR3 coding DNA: TGTGCCAGCAGTTTTGTAGCGGGTGCTGAGCAGTTCTTC. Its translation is CASSFVAGAEQFF.

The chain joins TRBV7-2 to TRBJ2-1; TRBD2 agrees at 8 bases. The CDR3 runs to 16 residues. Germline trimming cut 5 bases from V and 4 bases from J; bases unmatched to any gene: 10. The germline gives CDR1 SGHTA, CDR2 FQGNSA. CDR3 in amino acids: CASSPNGGGQYNEQFF. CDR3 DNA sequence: TGTGCCAGCAGCCCGAACGGGGGGGGCCAATACAATGAGCAGTTCTTC.

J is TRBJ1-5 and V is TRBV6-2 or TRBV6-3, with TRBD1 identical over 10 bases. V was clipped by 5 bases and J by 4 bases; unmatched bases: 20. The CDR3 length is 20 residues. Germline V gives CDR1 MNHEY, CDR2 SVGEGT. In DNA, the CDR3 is TGTGCCAGCAGTGCGTACCCCCGGGACAGGGGAATTCGGCGAAATCAGCCCCAGCATTTT. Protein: CASSAYPRDRGIRRNQPQHF.

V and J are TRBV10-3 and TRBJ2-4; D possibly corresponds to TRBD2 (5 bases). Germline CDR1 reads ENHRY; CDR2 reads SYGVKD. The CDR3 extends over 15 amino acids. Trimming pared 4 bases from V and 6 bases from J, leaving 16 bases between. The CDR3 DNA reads TGTGCCATCAGTGGCACGGGGTCACGGGGAAACATTCAGTACTTC. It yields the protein CAISGTGSRGNIQYF.

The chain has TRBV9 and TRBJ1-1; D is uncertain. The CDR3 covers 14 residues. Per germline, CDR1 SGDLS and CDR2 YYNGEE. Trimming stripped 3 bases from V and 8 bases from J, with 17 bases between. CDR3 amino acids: CASSADGGLGEAFF. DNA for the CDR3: TGTGCCAGCAGCGCGGACGGTGGATTGGGGGAAGCTTTCTTT.

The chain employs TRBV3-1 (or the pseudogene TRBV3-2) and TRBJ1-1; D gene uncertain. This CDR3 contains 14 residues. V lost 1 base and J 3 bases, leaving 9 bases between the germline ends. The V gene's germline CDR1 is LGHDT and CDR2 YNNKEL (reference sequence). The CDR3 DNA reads TGTGCCAGCAGCCAAGGGGGAGGAGACACTGAAGCTTTCTTT. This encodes CASSQGGGDTEAFF.

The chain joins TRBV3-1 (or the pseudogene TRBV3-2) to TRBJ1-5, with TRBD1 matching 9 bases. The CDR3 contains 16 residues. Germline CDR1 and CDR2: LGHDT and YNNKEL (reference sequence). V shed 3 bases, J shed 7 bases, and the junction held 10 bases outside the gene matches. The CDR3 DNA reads TGTGCCAGCAGCCAGGGGACAGGGCGGCATCAGCAGCCCCAGCATTTT. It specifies CASSQGTGRHQQPQHF.